The 3 T cell receptor beta chains below all came from one sample that was sequenced in a study of blood T cell repertoires in COVID-19. Profiled with immunoSEQ multiplex PCR; TCRdb holds only in-frame clones, not every one. The data show about 47,000 clones, with roughly 87% seen just once and 15% held by the top ten. The sample comprised peripheral blood. The receptors were sampled from a man between 60 and 75 years old with active COVID-19.

This chain uses TRBV13 with TRBJ2-5; possibly TRBD1 for D (6 bases). CDR1 PRHDT and CDR2 FYEKMQ come from the germline V gene (reference sequence). The length of the CDR3 is 15 residues. V was clipped by 3 bases and J by 3 bases, with 14 bases between them. The CDR3 region is CASSFGRGTEETQYF. The CDR3 nucleotides are TGTGCCAGCAGCTTCGGCAGGGGCACGGAAGAGACCCAGTACTTC.

This chain uses TRBV7-9 with TRBJ2-1; 12 nucleotides match TRBD2. V lost 4 bases to trimming and J lost 8 bases; unmatched junction nucleotides: 6. The CDR3 has 15 amino acids. CDR1 SEHNR and CDR2 FQNEAQ come from the germline V gene (reference sequence). Here the CDR3 DNA reads TGTGCCAGCAGCTCTCTAGCGGGGGGGTTATATGAGCAGTTCTTC. It codes for CASSSLAGGLYEQFF.

The V gene is TRBV18, the J gene TRBJ1-2; 10 bases align to TRBD1. This CDR3 region has 14 residues. V lost 3 bases, J lost 5 bases, and 3 bases stayed unmatched. CDR1 is KGHSH, CDR2 LQKENI, per germline. For the CDR3, the DNA is TGTGCCAGCTCACCCGGGACAGGGGTTTATGGCTACACCTTC. It yields the protein CASSPGTGVYGYTF.